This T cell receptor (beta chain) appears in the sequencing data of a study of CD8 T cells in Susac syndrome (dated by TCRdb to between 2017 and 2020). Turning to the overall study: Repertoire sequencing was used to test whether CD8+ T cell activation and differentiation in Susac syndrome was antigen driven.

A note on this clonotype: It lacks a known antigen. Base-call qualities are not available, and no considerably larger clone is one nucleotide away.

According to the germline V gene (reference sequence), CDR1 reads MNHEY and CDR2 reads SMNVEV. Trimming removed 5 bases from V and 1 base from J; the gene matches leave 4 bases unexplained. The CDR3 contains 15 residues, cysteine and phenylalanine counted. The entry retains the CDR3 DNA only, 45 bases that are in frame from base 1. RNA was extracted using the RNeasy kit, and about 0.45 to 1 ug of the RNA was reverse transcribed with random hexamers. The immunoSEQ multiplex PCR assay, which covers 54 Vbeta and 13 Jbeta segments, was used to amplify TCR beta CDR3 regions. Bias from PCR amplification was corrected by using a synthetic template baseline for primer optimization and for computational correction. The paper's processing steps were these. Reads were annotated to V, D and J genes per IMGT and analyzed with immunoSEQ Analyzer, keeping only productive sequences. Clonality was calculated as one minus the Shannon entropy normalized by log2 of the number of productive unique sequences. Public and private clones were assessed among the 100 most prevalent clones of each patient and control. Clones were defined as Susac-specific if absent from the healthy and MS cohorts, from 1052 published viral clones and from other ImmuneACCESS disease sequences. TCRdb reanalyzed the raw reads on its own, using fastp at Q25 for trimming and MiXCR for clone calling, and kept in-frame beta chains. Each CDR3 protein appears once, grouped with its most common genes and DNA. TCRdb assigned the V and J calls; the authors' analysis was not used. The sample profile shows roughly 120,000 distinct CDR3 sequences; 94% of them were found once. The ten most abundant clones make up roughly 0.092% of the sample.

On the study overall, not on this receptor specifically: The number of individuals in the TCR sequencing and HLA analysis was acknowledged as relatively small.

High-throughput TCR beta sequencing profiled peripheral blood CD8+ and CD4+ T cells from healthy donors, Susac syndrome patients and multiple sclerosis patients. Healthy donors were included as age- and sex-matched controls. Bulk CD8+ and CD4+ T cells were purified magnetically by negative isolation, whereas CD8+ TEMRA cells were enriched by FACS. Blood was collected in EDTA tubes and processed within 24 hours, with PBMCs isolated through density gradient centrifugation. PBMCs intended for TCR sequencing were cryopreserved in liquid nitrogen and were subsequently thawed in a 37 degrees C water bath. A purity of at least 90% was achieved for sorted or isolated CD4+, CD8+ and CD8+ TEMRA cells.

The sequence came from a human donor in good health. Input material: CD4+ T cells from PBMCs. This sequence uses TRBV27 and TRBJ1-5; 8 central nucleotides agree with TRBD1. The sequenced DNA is TGTGCCAGCAGTACAGGGGGTCAAAGCAATCAGCCCCAGCATTTT. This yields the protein CASSTGGQSNQPQHF.